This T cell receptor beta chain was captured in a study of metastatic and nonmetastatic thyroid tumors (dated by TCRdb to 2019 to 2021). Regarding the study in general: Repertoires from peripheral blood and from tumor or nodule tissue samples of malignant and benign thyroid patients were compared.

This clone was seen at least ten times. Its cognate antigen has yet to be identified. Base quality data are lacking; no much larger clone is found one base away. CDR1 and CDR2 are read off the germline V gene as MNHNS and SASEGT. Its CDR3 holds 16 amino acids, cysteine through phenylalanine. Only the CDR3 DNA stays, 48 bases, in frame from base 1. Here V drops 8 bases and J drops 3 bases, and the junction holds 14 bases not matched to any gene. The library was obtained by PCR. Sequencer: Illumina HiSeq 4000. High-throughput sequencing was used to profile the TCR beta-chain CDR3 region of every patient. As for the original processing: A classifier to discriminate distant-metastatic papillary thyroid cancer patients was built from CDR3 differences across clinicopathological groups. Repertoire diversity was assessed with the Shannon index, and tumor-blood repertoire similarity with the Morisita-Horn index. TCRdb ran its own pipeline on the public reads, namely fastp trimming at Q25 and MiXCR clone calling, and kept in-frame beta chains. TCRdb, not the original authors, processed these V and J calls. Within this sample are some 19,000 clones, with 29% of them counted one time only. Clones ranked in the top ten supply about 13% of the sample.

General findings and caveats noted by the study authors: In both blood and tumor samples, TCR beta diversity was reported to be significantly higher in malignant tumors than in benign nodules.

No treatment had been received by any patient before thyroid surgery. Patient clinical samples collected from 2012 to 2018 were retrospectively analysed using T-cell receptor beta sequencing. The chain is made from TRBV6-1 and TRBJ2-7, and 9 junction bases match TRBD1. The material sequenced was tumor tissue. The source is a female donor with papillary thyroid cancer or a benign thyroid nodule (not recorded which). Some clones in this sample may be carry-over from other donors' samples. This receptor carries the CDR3 CASGRASGQGLYEQYF. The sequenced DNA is TGTGCCAGCGGAAGGGCCTCGGGACAGGGCCTCTACGAGCAGTACTTC.